This T cell receptor (beta chain) derives from a study of post-analysis software for immune sequencing data. Study background: Progressive-relapsing, secondary progressive and relapsing-remitting multiple sclerosis were among the disease courses included. Study-wide findings and caveats: TRBV segments more frequent in patients than in controls numbered roughly 5 and included TRBV5-6, TRBV5-1 and TRBV20-1. Multiple sclerosis patients showed significantly lower normalized Chao1 diversity than controls did.

About this clonotype: Its target is unknown.

Presence of unique molecular identifiers characterized the TCR beta cDNA libraries. The T cell input of about 1 to 10 million gave a few hundred thousand cDNA molecules. TCRdb re-analysed the PCR reads in MiXCR, keeping a single row per CDR3 protein. The repertoire includes about 820,000 distinct CDR3 sequences, roughly 58% of them detected once, and roughly 4.4% sits in the top ten. Germline lookup yields CDR1 SQVTM and CDR2 ANQGSEA. V was pared by 4 bases and J by 5 bases, with 14 bases between. The CDR3 runs to 13 residues. The rearrangement joins TRBV29-1 to TRBJ2-5; D may be TRBD2 (6 bases). The sample was blood. This TCR derives from a girl between 5 and 17 years old with multiple sclerosis. CDR3 sequence: CSVVYGGIETQYF. In DNA form, the CDR3 reads TGCAGCGTTGTTTACGGGGGTATCGAGACCCAGTACTTC.